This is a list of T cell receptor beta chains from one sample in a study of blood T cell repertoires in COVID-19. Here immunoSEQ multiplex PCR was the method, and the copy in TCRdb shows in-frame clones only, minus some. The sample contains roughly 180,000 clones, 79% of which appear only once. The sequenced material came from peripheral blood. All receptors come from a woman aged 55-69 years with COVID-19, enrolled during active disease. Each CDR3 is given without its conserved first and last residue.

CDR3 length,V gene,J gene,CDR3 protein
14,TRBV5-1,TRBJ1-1,ASSLGDTFLNTEAF
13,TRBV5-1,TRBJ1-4,ASSHGQGTNEKLF
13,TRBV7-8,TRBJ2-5,ASSFLAGVQETQY
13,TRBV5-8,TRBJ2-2,ASSLYGVNTGELF
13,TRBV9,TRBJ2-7,ASSVSGRAGGEQY
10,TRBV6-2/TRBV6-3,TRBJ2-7,ASSYSEGAQY
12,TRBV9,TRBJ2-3,ASSVQTSTDTQY
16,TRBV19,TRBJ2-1,ASSRSSSGRSSYNEQF
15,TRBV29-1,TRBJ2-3,SVEDRTSGRVTDTQY
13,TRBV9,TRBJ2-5,ASSVDGTTIETQY
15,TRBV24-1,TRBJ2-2,ATSDWGSPRHTGELF
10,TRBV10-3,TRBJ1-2,AIRRDREGYT
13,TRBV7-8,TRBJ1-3,ASSLVEQPGNTIY
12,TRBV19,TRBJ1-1,ASSAGTGSSEAF
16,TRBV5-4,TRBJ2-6,ASRSGPRSRSGANVLT
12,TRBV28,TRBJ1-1,ASSLFGGSTEAF
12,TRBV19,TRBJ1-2,ASSIKGNNYGYT
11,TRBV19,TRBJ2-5,ASSTVSQETQY
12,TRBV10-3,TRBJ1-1,AIRETDLNTEAF
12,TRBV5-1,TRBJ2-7,ASSPDPSGNEQY
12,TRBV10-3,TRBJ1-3,AIRLETTGNTIY
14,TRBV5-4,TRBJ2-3,ASSLFEGGETDTQY
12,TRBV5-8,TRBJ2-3,ASSFTSGVDTQY
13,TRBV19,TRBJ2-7,ASRSNAGGGNEQY
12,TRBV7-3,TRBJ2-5,ASSLGTGQETQY
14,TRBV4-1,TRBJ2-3,ASSQVQDRGTDTQY
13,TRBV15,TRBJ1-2,ATSRDLRHMYGYT
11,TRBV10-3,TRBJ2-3,AISTERRDTQY
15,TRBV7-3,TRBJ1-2,ASSPSGTGGFSYGYT
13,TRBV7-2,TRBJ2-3,ASSLNLGGRDTQY
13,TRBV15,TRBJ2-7,ATSRERGSGRAPY
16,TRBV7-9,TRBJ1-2,ASSRPGQGAFTNYGYT
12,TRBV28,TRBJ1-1,ASSLERRGTEAF
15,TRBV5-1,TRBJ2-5,ASSDRRGQGWVETQY
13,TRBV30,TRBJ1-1,AWSRAGGMNTEAF
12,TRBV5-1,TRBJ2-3,ASSETKPTDTQY
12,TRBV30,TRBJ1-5,AWSVGVGSQPQH